This T cell receptor beta chain was recovered during a study of technical replicates of blood from several donors. This clone was detected a few times. This CDR3 has 14 residues. The germline CDR1 and CDR2 sequences are GTSNPN and SVGIG (reference sequence). V shed 2 bases and J shed 3 bases, with 10 bases lying between them. Generated by immunoSEQ multiplex PCR, the TCRdb table keeps only in-frame clones and is missing some. In the table there are fewer than 90,000 clones, approximately 92% of which are singletons. Sequencing was carried out using T cells isolated from PBMCs. J is TRBJ2-2 and V is TRBV30; maybe TRBD2 (5 bases). This sequence originates from a human donor in good health. The CDR3 DNA reads as TGTGCCTGGAGTCGACTAACATACACCGGGGAGCTGTTTTTT. It codes for CAWSRLTYTGELFF. Drawing the rest from reference TRBV30 and TRBJ2-2, the complete variable domain is SQTIHQWPATLVQPVGSPLSLECTVEGTSNPNLYWYRQAAGRGLQLLFYSVGIGQISSEVPQNLSASRPQDRQFILSSKKLLLSDSGFYLCAWSRLTYTGELFFGEGSRLTVL.